Included here is one T cell receptor beta chain sequence, with context. Antigen: not known. This entry is derived from a study of cytomegalovirus exposure and HLA in healthy donors. PCR involved 60 Vbeta and 13 Jbeta primers. Libraries were prepared by immunoSEQ multiplex PCR; TCRdb keeps only in-frame clonotypes and omits some of them. The sample consists of about 89,000 clones, around 86% of them appearing once. The V gene lost 0 bases and the J gene lost 4 bases, with 12 bases spanning the gap. The CDR3 covers 15 residues. The germline CDR1 and CDR2 sequences are MNHEY and SVGAGI. Study findings and constraints: It was approximately 150 TCR beta chains that were listed as cytomegalovirus-associated.

There were likely unrecorded immune exposures, though donors were nominally healthy when sampled. This sequence originates from a man aged 25-45 years in good health and CMV-seropositive. This chain uses TRBV6-5 with TRBJ1-2; D may be TRBD1 (5 bases). Sequences were obtained from PBMCs. In DNA, the CDR3 is TGTGCCAGCAGTTACTCGCCAGGGCTGATCTATGGCTACACCTTC. Residues: CASSYSPGLIYGYTF.